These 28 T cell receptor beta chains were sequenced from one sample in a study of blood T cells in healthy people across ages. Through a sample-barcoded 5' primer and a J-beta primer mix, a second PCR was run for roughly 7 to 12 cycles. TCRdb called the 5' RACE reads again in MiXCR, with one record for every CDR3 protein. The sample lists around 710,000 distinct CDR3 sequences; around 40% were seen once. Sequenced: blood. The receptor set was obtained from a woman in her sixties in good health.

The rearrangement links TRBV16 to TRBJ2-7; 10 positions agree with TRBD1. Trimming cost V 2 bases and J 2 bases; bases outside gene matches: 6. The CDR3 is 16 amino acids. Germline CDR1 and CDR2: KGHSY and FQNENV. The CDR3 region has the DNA TGTGCCAGCAGCCAAATCCGGGGACAGGGGACCTACGAGCAGTACTTC. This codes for CASSQIRGQGTYEQYF.

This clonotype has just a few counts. The CDR3 sequence is CATSVGGLLYEQYF. CDR3 sequence (DNA): TGTGCCACCTCCGTCGGGGGTCTCCTGTACGAGCAGTACTTC. The chain has TRBV28 and TRBJ2-7, with D maybe TRBD2 (6 bases). CDR1 and CDR2 (germline): MDHEN, SYDVKM. Trimming left V 10 bases short and J 4 bases short, with 20 bases between. This CDR3 is 14 amino acids long.

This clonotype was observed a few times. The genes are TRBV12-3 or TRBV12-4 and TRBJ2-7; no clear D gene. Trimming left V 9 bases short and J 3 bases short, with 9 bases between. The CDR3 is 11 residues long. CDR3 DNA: TGTGCCAGTACGGCAGACTACGAGCAGTACTTC. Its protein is CASTADYEQYF.

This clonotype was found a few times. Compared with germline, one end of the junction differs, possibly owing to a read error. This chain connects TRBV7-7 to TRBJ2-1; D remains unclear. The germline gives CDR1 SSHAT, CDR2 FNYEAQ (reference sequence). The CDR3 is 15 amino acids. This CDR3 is CASSLAGFDSDEQFF. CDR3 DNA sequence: TGTGCTAGCAGCTTAGCAGGCTTCGATTCAGATGAGCAGTTCTTC.

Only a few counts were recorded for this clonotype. The CDR3 here is CASSPSGGEYNEQYF. The CDR3 coding sequence is TGTGCCAGCAGCCCAAGCGGGGGGGAGTACAATGAGCAGTACTTC. This rearrangement joins TRBV11-2 to TRBJ2-5; TRBD2 matches at 10 bases. This CDR3 has 15 amino acids. The junction had 14 bases not matched to a gene; V was cut back by 5 bases and J by 11 bases. CDR1 is SGHAT and CDR2 is FQNNGV in the germline V gene.

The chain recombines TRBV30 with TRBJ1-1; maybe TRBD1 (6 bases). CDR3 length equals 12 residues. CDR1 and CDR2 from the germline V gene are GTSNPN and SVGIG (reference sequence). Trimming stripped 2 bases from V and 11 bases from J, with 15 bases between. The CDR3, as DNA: TGTGCCTGGAGTCAGGGGCTAAAGACGGCTTTCTTT. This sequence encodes CAWSQGLKTAFF.

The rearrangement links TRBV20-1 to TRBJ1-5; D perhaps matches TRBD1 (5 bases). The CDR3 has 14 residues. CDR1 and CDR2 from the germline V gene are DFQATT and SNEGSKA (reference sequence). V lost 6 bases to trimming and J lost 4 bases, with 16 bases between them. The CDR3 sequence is CSARAGGRNQPQHF. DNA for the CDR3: TGCAGTGCCAGGGCGGGGGGTCGGAATCAGCCCCAGCATTTT.

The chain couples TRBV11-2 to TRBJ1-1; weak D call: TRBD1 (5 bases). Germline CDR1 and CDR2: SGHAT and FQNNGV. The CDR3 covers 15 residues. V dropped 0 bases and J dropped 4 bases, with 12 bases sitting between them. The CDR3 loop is CASSLDWSGFTEAFF. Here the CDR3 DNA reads TGTGCCAGCAGCTTAGACTGGTCAGGGTTCACTGAAGCTTTCTTT.

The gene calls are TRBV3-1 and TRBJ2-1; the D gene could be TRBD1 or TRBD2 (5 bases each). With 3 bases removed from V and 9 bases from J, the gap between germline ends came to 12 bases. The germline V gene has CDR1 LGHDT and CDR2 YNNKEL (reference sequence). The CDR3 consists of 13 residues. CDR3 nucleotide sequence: TGTGCCAGCAGCCAGGGGCTAGGAGGTGAGCAGTTCTTC. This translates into CASSQGLGGEQFF.

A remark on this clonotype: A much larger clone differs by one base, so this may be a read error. CDR3 amino acids: CAGSVGRATDTQYF. The CDR3 DNA is TGTGCCGGCAGCGTCGGCAGGGCGACAGATACGCAGTATTTT. This rearrangement joins TRBV9 to TRBJ2-3; D is perhaps TRBD1 (5 bases). Germline V CDR1 and CDR2: SGDLS, YYNGEE. This CDR3 region has 14 residues.

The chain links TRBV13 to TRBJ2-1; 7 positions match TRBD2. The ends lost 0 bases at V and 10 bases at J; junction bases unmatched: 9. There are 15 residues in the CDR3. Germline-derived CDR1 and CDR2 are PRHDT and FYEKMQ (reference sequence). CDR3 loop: CASSLGRDYTSEQFF. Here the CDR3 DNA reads TGTGCCAGCAGCTTAGGGAGGGACTATACGAGCGAGCAGTTCTTC.

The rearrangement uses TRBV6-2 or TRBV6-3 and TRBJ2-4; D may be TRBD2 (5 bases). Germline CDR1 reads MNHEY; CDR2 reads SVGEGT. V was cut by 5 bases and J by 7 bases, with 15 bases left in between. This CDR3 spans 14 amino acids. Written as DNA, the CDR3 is TGTGCCAGCAGTGACTATCTTGTTGGGAACATTCAGTACTTC. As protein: CASSDYLVGNIQYF.

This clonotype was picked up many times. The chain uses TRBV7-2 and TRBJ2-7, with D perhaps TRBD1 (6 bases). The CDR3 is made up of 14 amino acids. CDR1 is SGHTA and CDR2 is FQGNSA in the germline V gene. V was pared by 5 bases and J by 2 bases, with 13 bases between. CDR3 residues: CASSKDRSPYEQYF. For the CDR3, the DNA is TGTGCCAGCAGCAAAGACAGGTCCCCCTACGAGCAGTACTTC.

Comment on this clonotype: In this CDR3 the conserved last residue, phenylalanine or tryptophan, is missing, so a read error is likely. The CDR3 DNA is TGCAGTGCTAGTCCTAGCGGAAGTTACAATGAGCAGTTCTAC. Protein product: CSASPSGSYNEQFY. V is TRBV20-1 and J is TRBJ2-1; 7 bases line up with TRBD2. With V trimmed by 3 bases and J by 4 bases, 6 bases remained unmatched. This CDR3 is built from 14 residues. Germline V gene sequence: CDR1 DFQATT, CDR2 SNEGSKA (reference sequence).

CDR3 sequence reads: CSASAAGIPEGEQFF. CDR3 bases: TGCAGTGCGTCGGCAGCCGGGATACCTGAGGGTGAGCAGTTCTTC. The rearrangement uses TRBV20-1 and TRBJ2-1; the D gene is possibly TRBD2 (5 bases). Germline loops: CDR1 DFQATT, CDR2 SNEGSKA (reference sequence). The CDR3 covers 15 residues. Trimming removed 6 bases from V and 9 bases from J, with 24 bases in between.

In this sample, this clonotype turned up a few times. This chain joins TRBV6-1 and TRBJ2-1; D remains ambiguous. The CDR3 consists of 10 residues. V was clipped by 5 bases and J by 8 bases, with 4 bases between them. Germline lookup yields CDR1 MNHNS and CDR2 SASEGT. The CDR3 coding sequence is TGTGCCAGCAGTTGGGATGAGCAGTTCTTC. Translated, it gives CASSWDEQFF.

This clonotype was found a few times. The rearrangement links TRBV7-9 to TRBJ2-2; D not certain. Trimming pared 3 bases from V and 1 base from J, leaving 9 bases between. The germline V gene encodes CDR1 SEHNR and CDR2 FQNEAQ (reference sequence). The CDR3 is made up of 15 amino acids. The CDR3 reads CASSFSTVNTGELFF. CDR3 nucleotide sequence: TGTGCCAGCAGCTTTAGTACAGTGAACACCGGGGAGCTGTTTTTT.

The CDR3 sequence: CAISILGTDTQYF. The CDR3 nucleotides are TGTGCCATCAGCATACTTGGGACAGATACGCAGTATTTT. The genes are TRBV10-3 and TRBJ2-3; no definite D call. Germline V gene data show CDR1 as ENHRY and CDR2 as SYGVKD. V was trimmed by 6 bases and J by 3 bases, leaving 10 bases between them. The CDR3 totals 13 residues.

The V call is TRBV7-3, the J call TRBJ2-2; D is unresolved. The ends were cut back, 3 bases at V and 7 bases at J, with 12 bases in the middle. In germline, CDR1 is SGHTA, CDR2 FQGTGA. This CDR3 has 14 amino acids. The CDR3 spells CASSLDPHDGELFF. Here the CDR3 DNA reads TGTGCCAGCAGCTTGGACCCGCACGACGGGGAGCTGTTTTTT.

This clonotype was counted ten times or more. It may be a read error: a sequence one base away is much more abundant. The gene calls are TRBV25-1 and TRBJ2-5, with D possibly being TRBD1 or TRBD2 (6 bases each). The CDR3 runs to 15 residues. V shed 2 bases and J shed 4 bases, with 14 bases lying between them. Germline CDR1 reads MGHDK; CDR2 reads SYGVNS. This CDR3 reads CASSEASGAPETQYF. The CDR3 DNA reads TGTGCCAGCAGTGAAGCCTCGGGGGCTCCAGAGACCCAGTACTTC.

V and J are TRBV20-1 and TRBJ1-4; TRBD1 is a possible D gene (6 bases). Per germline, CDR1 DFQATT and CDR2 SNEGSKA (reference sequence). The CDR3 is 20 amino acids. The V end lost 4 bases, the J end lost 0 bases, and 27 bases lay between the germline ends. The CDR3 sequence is CSATKAGTLGGLTTNEKLFF. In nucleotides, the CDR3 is TGCAGTGCTACAAAAGCCGGGACACTTGGGGGGCTAACAACTAATGAAAAACTGTTTTTT.

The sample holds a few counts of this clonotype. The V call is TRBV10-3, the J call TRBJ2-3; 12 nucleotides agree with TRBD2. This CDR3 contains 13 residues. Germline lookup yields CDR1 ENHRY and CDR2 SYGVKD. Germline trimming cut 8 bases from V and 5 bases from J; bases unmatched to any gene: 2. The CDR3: CAILGLAGDTQYF. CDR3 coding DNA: TGTGCCATCTTGGGACTAGCGGGAGATACGCAGTATTTT.

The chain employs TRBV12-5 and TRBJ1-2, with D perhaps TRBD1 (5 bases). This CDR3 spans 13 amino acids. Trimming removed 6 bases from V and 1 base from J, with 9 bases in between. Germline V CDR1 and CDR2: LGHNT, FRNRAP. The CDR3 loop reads CASGVTVNYGYTF. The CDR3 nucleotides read TGTGCTAGTGGGGTGACAGTTAACTATGGCTACACCTTC.

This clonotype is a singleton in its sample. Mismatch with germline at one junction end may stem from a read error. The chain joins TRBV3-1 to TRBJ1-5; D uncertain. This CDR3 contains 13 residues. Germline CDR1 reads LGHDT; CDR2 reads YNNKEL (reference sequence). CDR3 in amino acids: CSSSQDLDQPQHF. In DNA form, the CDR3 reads TGTTCCAGCAGCCAAGATCTTGATCAGCCCCAGCATTTT.

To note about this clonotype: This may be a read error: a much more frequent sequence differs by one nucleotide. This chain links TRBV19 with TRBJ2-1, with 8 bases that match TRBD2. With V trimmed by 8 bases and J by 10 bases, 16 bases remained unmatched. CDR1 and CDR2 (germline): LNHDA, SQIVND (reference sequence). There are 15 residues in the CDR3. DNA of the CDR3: TGTGCCAGTTCTCTCACTAGCGGATCTATCCTGGAGCAGTTCTTC. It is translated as CASSLTSGSILEQFF. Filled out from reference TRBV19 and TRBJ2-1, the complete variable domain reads DGGITQSPKYLFRKEGQNVTLSCEQNLNHDAMYWYRQDPGQGLRLIYYSQIVNDFQKGDIAEGYSVSREKKESFPLTVTSAQKNPTAFYLCASSLTSGSILEQFFGPGTRLTVL.

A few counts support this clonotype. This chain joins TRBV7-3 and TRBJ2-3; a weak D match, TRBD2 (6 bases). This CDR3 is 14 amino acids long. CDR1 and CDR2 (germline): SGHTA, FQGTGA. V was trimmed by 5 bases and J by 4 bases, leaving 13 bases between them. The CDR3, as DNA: TGTGCCAGCAGCACCCGTGGGGGGTCAGATACGCAGTATTTT. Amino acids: CASSTRGGSDTQYF.

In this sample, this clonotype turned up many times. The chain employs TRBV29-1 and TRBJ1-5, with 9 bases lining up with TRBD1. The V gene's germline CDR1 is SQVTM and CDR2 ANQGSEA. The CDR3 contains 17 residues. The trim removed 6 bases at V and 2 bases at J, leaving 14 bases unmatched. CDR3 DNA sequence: TGCAGCGTCCTATTCAACACAGGGGGCATAGGCAATCAGCCCCAGCATTTT. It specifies CSVLFNTGGIGNQPQHF.

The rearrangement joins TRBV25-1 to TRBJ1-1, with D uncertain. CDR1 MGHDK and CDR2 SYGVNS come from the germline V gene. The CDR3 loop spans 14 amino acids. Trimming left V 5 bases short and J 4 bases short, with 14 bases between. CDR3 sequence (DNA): TGTGCCAGCAGTAAGGCTCTGGGCGGCACTGAAGCTTTCTTT. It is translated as CASSKALGGTEAFF. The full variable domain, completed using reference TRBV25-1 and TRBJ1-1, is EADIYQTPRYLVIGTGKKITLECSQTMGHDKMYWYQQDPGMELHLIHYSYGVNSTEKGDLSSESTVSRIRTEHFPLTLESARPSHTSQYLCASSKALGGTEAFFGQGTRLTVV.